Listed below are T cell receptor beta chains from one sample, sequenced in a study of OX40 agonist ivuxolimab in advanced cancers. Sequencing was performed with immunoSEQ multiplex PCR; in TCRdb, only in-frame clones are kept and a portion is missing. The repertoire includes fewer than 80,000 clones, about 91% of them detected once, and more than 10% sits in the top ten. Sequenced here: CD4+ or CD8+ T cells sorted from blood, sampled in a trial of the OX40 agonist ivuxolimab. The receptors were gathered from an adult with an advanced solid tumor such as melanoma, head and neck, liver or kidney cancer. CDR3s include the opening cysteine and the closing phenylalanine or tryptophan. The order of the fields is D gene, clone size, J gene, V gene, CDR3 protein, CDR3 DNA. A D gene is named only where the DNA matches it firmly. Clone size appears in some rows only: once, few, many, or a class for an expanded clone.

d_call: TRBD1
clone_size: NA
j_call: TRBJ2-1
v_call: TRBV27
cdr3_aa: CASMDRGYNEQFF
cdr3_nt: TGTGCCAGCATGGACAGGGGGTACAATGAGCAGTTCTTC

d_call: TRBD1
clone_size: NA
j_call: TRBJ2-7
v_call: TRBV9
cdr3_aa: CASSVGWTGPYEQYF
cdr3_nt: TGTGCCAGCAGCGTAGGTTGGACAGGGCCCTACGAGCAGTACTTC

d_call: NA
clone_size: NA
j_call: TRBJ2-1
v_call: TRBV9
cdr3_aa: CASSGHRTSYNEQFF
cdr3_nt: TGTGCCAGCAGCGGACACCGGACCTCCTACAATGAGCAGTTCTTC

d_call: NA
clone_size: NA
j_call: TRBJ1-3
v_call: TRBV27
cdr3_aa: CASSLDRSPGNTIYF
cdr3_nt: TGTGCCAGCAGTTTAGATCGGAGCCCTGGAAACACCATATATTTT

d_call: TRBD2
clone_size: NA
j_call: TRBJ2-1
v_call: TRBV6-4
cdr3_aa: CASSDRLAAYNEQFF
cdr3_nt: TGTGCCAGCAGTGATCGTCTAGCGGCCTACAATGAGCAGTTCTTC

d_call: NA
clone_size: NA
j_call: TRBJ2-2
v_call: TRBV27
cdr3_aa: CASSFGGRNTGELFF
cdr3_nt: TGTGCCAGCAGTTTTGGGGGGCGCAACACCGGGGAGCTGTTTTTT

d_call: NA
clone_size: NA
j_call: TRBJ2-7
v_call: TRBV6-5
cdr3_aa: CASSIDRTVEQYF
cdr3_nt: TGTGCCAGCAGTATCGACAGGACCGTCGAGCAGTACTTC

d_call: NA
clone_size: once
j_call: TRBJ1-5
v_call: TRBV7-9
cdr3_aa: CASSLGGGNQPQHF
cdr3_nt: TGTGCCAGCAGCTTAGGTGGGGGGAATCAGCCCCAGCATTTT

d_call: TRBD2
clone_size: NA
j_call: TRBJ2-3
v_call: TRBV7-9
cdr3_aa: CASSETSGSITDTQYF
cdr3_nt: TGTGCCAGCAGCGAAACTAGCGGGAGCATAACAGATACGCAGTATTTT

d_call: NA
clone_size: NA
j_call: TRBJ2-1
v_call: TRBV5-6
cdr3_aa: CASSLAGVFNEQFF
cdr3_nt: TGTGCCAGCAGCTTGGCCGGGGTCTTCAATGAGCAGTTCTTC

d_call: NA
clone_size: NA
j_call: TRBJ1-1
v_call: TRBV14
cdr3_aa: CASSQDYKVNTEAFF
cdr3_nt: TGTGCCAGCAGCCAAGATTATAAGGTGAACACTGAAGCTTTCTTT

d_call: NA
clone_size: NA
j_call: TRBJ2-1
v_call: TRBV13
cdr3_aa: CASSTVGLYNEQFF
cdr3_nt: TGTGCCAGCAGCACCGTTGGACTCTACAATGAGCAGTTCTTC

d_call: TRBD2
clone_size: once
j_call: TRBJ2-3
v_call: TRBV23-1
cdr3_aa: CASSQLWGGITDTQYF
cdr3_nt: TGCGCCAGCAGTCAATTGTGGGGGGGAATCACAGATACGCAGTATTTT

d_call: NA
clone_size: NA
j_call: TRBJ1-1
v_call: TRBV7-9
cdr3_aa: CASARRSGSNTEAFF
cdr3_nt: TGTGCCAGCGCCCGTCGGTCGGGCTCTAACACTGAAGCTTTCTTT

d_call: NA
clone_size: NA
j_call: TRBJ2-7
v_call: TRBV2
cdr3_aa: CAIRPARAGYEQYF
cdr3_nt: TGTGCCATCCGGCCTGCTCGGGCTGGGTACGAGCAGTACTTC

d_call: TRBD1
clone_size: NA
j_call: TRBJ2-7
v_call: TRBV27
cdr3_aa: CASKQTGASSYEQYF
cdr3_nt: TGTGCCAGCAAACAAACAGGGGCGAGCTCCTACGAGCAGTACTTC

d_call: NA
clone_size: NA
j_call: TRBJ1-1
v_call: TRBV4-1
cdr3_aa: CASSQGSGSEAFF
cdr3_nt: TGCGCCAGCAGCCAAGGTTCAGGATCAGAAGCTTTCTTT

d_call: NA
clone_size: NA
j_call: TRBJ2-3
v_call: TRBV11-2
cdr3_aa: CASSLRNSASTDTQYF
cdr3_nt: TGTGCCAGCAGCTTACGGAATAGCGCGAGCACAGATACGCAGTATTTT

d_call: NA
clone_size: NA
j_call: TRBJ2-3
v_call: TRBV27
cdr3_aa: CASSSRLGTDTQYF
cdr3_nt: TGTGCCAGCAGTTCCAGACTAGGAACAGATACGCAGTATTTT

d_call: NA
clone_size: NA
j_call: TRBJ2-7
v_call: TRBV2
cdr3_aa: CASSDNGPSQYF
cdr3_nt: TGTGCCAGCAGTGATAACGGCCCTAGTCAGTACTTC

d_call: NA
clone_size: NA
j_call: TRBJ2-7
v_call: TRBV19
cdr3_aa: CASSIVSTGRYEQYF
cdr3_nt: TGTGCCAGTAGTATTGTCTCCACAGGTCGGTACGAGCAGTACTTC

d_call: NA
clone_size: once
j_call: TRBJ2-1
v_call: TRBV19
cdr3_aa: CASSISGSSYNEQFF
cdr3_nt: TGTGCCAGTAGTATAAGCGGAAGCTCCTACAATGAGCAGTTCTTC

d_call: NA
clone_size: few
j_call: TRBJ2-7
v_call: TRBV27
cdr3_aa: CASSFGQSGEQYF
cdr3_nt: TGTGCCAGCAGTTTCGGACAGTCAGGCGAGCAGTACTTC

d_call: NA
clone_size: NA
j_call: TRBJ1-5
v_call: TRBV7-8
cdr3_aa: CASSNLAFEGYFHF
cdr3_nt: TGTGCCAGCAGCAACCTCGCGTTTGAGGGTTACTTCCATTTT

d_call: NA
clone_size: NA
j_call: TRBJ2-1
v_call: TRBV19
cdr3_aa: CASSPDVYNEQFF
cdr3_nt: TGTGCCAGTTCCCCAGACGTATACAATGAGCAGTTCTTC

d_call: TRBD2
clone_size: once
j_call: TRBJ2-3
v_call: TRBV27
cdr3_aa: CASRISGNADTQYF
cdr3_nt: TGTGCCAGCAGAATTAGCGGGAACGCAGATACGCAGTATTTT

d_call: TRBD1
clone_size: few
j_call: TRBJ2-5
v_call: TRBV23-1
cdr3_aa: CASRRTGEGETQYF
cdr3_nt: TGCGCCAGCAGGAGGACAGGGGAGGGGGAGACCCAGTACTTC

d_call: NA
clone_size: few
j_call: TRBJ1-2
v_call: TRBV4-1
cdr3_aa: CASRIAGSQVYGYTF
cdr3_nt: TGCGCCAGCAGGATTGCAGGGAGCCAAGTTTATGGCTACACCTTC

d_call: NA
clone_size: NA
j_call: TRBJ1-1
v_call: TRBV7-6
cdr3_aa: CASSSGHLNTEAFF
cdr3_nt: TGTGCCAGCAGCTCGGGACATCTGAACACTGAAGCTTTCTTT

d_call: TRBD2
clone_size: NA
j_call: TRBJ2-3
v_call: TRBV27
cdr3_aa: CASSLAGAGADTQYF
cdr3_nt: TGTGCCAGCAGTTTAGCTGGAGCGGGGGCAGATACGCAGTATTTT

d_call: NA
clone_size: NA
j_call: TRBJ2-7
v_call: TRBV5-4
cdr3_aa: CASSQGSWTYEQYF
cdr3_nt: TGTGCCAGCAGCCAAGGAAGCTGGACCTACGAGCAGTACTTC

d_call: NA
clone_size: NA
j_call: TRBJ2-1
v_call: TRBV5-1
cdr3_aa: CASSTDQNNEQFF
cdr3_nt: TGCGCCAGCAGCACGGACCAAAACAATGAGCAGTTCTTC

d_call: NA
clone_size: NA
j_call: TRBJ2-1
v_call: TRBV7-3
cdr3_aa: CASSLGSVSYNEQFF
cdr3_nt: TGTGCCAGCAGCTTAGGCAGCGTCTCCTACAATGAGCAGTTCTTC

d_call: NA
clone_size: NA
j_call: TRBJ2-3
v_call: TRBV14
cdr3_aa: CASSQWLLDTQYF
cdr3_nt: TGTGCCAGCAGCCAATGGCTTTTGGATACGCAGTATTTT

d_call: NA
clone_size: once
j_call: TRBJ2-7
v_call: TRBV28
cdr3_aa: CASSTTITGFYEQYF
cdr3_nt: TGTGCCAGCAGTACGACGATAACGGGGTTCTACGAGCAGTACTTC

d_call: TRBD2
clone_size: NA
j_call: TRBJ2-1
v_call: TRBV9
cdr3_aa: CASSVDRTSGSSYNEQFF
cdr3_nt: TGTGCCAGCAGCGTAGATCGGACTAGCGGGAGCTCCTACAATGAGCAGTTCTTC

d_call: NA
clone_size: NA
j_call: TRBJ2-3
v_call: TRBV11-2
cdr3_aa: CASSLNAGGNTDTQYF
cdr3_nt: TGTGCCAGCAGCTTAAACGCCGGGGGAAACACAGATACGCAGTATTTT

d_call: NA
clone_size: NA
j_call: TRBJ1-1
v_call: TRBV4-1
cdr3_aa: CASSQETGVTEAFF
cdr3_nt: TGCGCCAGCAGCCAAGAAACGGGGGTCACTGAAGCTTTCTTT

d_call: NA
clone_size: NA
j_call: TRBJ2-4
v_call: TRBV18
cdr3_aa: CASSPPGPDRLAKNIQYF
cdr3_nt: TGTGCCAGCTCACCACCGGGGCCAGACAGACTAGCCAAAAACATTCAGTACTTC

d_call: TRBD2
clone_size: NA
j_call: TRBJ2-1
v_call: TRBV4-1
cdr3_aa: CASRGTSGWWDEQFF
cdr3_nt: TGCGCCAGCAGGGGGACTAGCGGCTGGTGGGATGAGCAGTTCTTC

d_call: TRBD1
clone_size: NA
j_call: TRBJ2-1
v_call: TRBV10-3
cdr3_aa: CAISERTGRQTYNEQFF
cdr3_nt: TGTGCCATCAGTGAAAGGACAGGGAGGCAGACATACAATGAGCAGTTCTTC

d_call: TRBD2
clone_size: NA
j_call: TRBJ2-7
v_call: TRBV7-9
cdr3_aa: CASSFLSGGSYEQYF
cdr3_nt: TGTGCCAGCAGCTTCCTCAGCGGGGGCTCCTACGAGCAGTACTTC

d_call: NA
clone_size: NA
j_call: TRBJ2-2
v_call: TRBV5-1
cdr3_aa: CASSIRHTTGELFF
cdr3_nt: TGCGCCAGCAGCATACGACATACCACCGGGGAGCTGTTTTTT

d_call: NA
clone_size: few
j_call: TRBJ1-2
v_call: TRBV7-9
cdr3_aa: CASSEGHYGYTF
cdr3_nt: TGTGCCAGCAGCGAAGGACACTATGGCTACACCTTC

d_call: NA
clone_size: NA
j_call: TRBJ2-7
v_call: TRBV7-9
cdr3_aa: CASSQVRGSYEQYF
cdr3_nt: TGTGCCAGCAGCCAGGTGAGAGGGTCCTACGAGCAGTACTTC